The TCR beta chain under discussion was sequenced for a study of CD8 T cells in ankylosing spondylitis. This clonotype was seen at least ten times. What it binds is not known. The CDR3 contains 16 residues. CDR1 and CDR2 (germline): SGHTA, FQGNSA. V was clipped by 4 bases and J by 10 bases; unmatched bases: 15. Whole-study findings and limits: Reportedly, significant enrichment of disease-linked clones occurred in matched ankylosing spondylitis synovial fluid. A TCR beta motif of fewer than 10 highly homologous variants seemed to mark ankylosing spondylitis blood. CD8+ disease-linked clones were present at relatively low frequencies in blood.

Generation of TCR beta libraries employed quantitative 5'-RACE incorporating molecular barcodes. A single record per CDR3 protein comes from TCRdb applying MiXCR to the 5' RACE reads. The sample consists of approximately 540,000 distinct CDR3 sequences, about 12% of them appearing once. V is TRBV7-2 and J is TRBJ2-1, with 8 bases aligning to TRBD2. Sequenced material: blood, either unsorted or a sorted T cell fraction (not recorded which). This TCR derives from a male donor with ankylosing spondylitis. CDR3 region: CASSSVLADGMWEQFF. The DNA of the CDR3 is TGTGCCAGCAGCTCAGTACTAGCGGACGGGATGTGGGAGCAGTTCTTC.